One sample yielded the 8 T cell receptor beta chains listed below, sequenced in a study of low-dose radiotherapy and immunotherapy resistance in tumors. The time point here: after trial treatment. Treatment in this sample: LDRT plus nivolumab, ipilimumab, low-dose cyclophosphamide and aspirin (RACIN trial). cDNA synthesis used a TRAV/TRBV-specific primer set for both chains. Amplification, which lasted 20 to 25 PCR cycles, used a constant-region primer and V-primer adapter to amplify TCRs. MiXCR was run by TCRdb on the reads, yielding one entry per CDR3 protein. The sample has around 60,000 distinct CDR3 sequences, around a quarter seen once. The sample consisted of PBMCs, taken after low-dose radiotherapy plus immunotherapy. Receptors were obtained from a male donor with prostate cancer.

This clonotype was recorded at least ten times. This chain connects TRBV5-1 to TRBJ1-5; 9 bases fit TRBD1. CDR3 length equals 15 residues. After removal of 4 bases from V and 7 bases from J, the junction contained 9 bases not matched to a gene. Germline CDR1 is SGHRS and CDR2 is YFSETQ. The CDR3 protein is CASSPHTGGGQPQHF. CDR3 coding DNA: TGCGCCAGCAGCCCACACACAGGGGGCGGGCAGCCCCAGCATTTT.

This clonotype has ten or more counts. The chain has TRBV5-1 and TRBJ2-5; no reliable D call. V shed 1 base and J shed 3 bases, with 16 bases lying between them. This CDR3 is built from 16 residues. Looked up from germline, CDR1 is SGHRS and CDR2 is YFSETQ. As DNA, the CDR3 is TGCGCCAGCAGCTTGTATACGGGCCCGAAGAAAGAGACCCAGTACTTC. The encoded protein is CASSLYTGPKKETQYF. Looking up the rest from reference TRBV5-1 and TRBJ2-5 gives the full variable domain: KAGVTQTPRYLIKTRGQQVTLSCSPISGHRSVSWYQQTPGQGLQFLFEYFSETQRNKGNFPGRFSGRQFSNSRSEMNVSTLELGDSALYLCASSLYTGPKKETQYFGPGTRLLVL.

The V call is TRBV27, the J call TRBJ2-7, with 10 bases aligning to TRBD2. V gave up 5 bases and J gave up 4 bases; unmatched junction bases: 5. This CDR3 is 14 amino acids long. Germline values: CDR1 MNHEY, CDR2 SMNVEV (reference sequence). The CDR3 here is CASSVAGGRYEQYF. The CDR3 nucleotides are TGTGCCAGCAGTGTAGCGGGGGGCAGGTACGAGCAGTACTTC.

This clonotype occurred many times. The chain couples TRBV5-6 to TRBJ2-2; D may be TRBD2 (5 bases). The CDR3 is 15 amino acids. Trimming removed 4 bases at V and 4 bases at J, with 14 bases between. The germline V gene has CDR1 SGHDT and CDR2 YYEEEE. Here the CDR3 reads CASSQNGGLTGELFF. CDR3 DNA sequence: TGTGCCAGCAGCCAAAACGGCGGGCTCACCGGGGAGCTGTTTTTT.

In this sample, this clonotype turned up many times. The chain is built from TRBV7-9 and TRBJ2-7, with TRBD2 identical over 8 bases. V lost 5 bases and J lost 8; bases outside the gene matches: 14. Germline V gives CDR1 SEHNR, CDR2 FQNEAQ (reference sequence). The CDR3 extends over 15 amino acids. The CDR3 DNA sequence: TGTGCCAGCAGCCAGCAAGGCCGGGGGGGATACCAGCAGTACTTC. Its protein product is CASSQQGRGGYQQYF.

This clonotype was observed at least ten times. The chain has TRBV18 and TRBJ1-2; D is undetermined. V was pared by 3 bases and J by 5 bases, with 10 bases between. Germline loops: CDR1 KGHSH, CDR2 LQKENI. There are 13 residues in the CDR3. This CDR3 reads CASSPEQVYGYTF. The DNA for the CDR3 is TGTGCCAGCTCACCGGAGCAAGTTTATGGCTACACCTTC. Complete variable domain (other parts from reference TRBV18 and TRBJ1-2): NAGVMQNPRHLVRRRGQEARLRCSPMKGHSHVYWYRQLPEEGLKFMVYLQKENIIDESGMPKERFSAEFPKEGPSILRIQQVVRGDSAAYFCASSPEQVYGYTFGSGTRLTVV.

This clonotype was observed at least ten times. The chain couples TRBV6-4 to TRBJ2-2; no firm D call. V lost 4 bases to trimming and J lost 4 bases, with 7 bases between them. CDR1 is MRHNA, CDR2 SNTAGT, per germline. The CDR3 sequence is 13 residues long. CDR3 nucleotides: TGTGCCAGCAGTGTGGGCACCACCGGGGAGCTGTTTTTT. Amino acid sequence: CASSVGTTGELFF.

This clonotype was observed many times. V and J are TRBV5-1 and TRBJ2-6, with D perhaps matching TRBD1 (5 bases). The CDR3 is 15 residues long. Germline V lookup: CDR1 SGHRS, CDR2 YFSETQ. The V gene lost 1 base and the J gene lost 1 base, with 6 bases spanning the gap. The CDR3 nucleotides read TGCGCCAGCAGCTTGTCAGGGTCTGGGGCCAACGTCCTGACTTTC. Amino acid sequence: CASSLSGSGANVLTF. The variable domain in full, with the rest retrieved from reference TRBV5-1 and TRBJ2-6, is KAGVTQTPRYLIKTRGQQVTLSCSPISGHRSVSWYQQTPGQGLQFLFEYFSETQRNKGNFPGRFSGRQFSNSRSEMNVSTLELGDSALYLCASSLSGSGANVLTFGAGSRLTVL.